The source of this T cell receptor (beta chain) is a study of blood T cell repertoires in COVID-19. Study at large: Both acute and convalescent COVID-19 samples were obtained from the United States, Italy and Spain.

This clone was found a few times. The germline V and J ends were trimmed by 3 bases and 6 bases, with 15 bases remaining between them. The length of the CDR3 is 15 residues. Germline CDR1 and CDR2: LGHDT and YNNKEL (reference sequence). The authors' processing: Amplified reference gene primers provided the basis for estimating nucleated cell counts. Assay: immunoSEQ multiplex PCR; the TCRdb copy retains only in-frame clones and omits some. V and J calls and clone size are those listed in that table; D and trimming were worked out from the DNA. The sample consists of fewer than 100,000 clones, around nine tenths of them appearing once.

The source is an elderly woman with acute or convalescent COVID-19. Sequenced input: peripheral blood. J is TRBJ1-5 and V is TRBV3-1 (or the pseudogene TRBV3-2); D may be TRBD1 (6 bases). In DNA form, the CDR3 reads TGTGCCAGCAGCCACAATACAGGGAGCGGTCAGCCCCAGCATTTT. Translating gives CASSHNTGSGQPQHF.